The 30 T cell receptor beta chains below all came from one sample that was sequenced in a study of CD8 T cells in ankylosing spondylitis. TCRdb processed the 5' RACE reads anew with MiXCR; each CDR3 protein has one entry. This table holds roughly 130,000 distinct CDR3 sequences, about 6.5% found once. The sequenced sample consisted of blood, either unsorted or a sorted T cell fraction (not recorded which). These receptors were collected from a male donor with ankylosing spondylitis or in good health (not recorded which).

Ten or more counts support this clonotype. The CDR3 DNA sequence: TGCAGTGCTCCCGGGACTAGCGGGATCTCCTACAATGAGCAGTTCTTC. As protein: CSAPGTSGISYNEQFF. The chain uses TRBV20-1 and TRBJ2-1; 13 bases are a match to TRBD2. Germline V lookup: CDR1 DFQATT, CDR2 SNEGSKA (reference sequence). V gave up 5 bases and J gave up 0 bases; unmatched junction bases: 4. The CDR3 totals 16 residues.

This clonotype was seen ten or more times. The chain couples TRBV27 to TRBJ2-7; 7 positions match TRBD1. The ends lost 3 bases at V and 4 bases at J; junction bases unmatched: 9. Looked up from germline, CDR1 is MNHEY and CDR2 is SMNVEV (reference sequence). The CDR3 has 15 amino acids. CDR3 nucleotides: TGTGCCAGCAGTTTCGGGGCAGGGGGATCTTACGAGCAGTACTTC. This translates into CASSFGAGGSYEQYF.

This clonotype occurred many times. V and J are TRBV5-1 and TRBJ1-1; possibly TRBD1 for D (5 bases). V lost 0 bases to trimming and J lost 2 bases, with 8 bases between them. Germline-derived CDR1 and CDR2 are SGHRS and YFSETQ. This CDR3 has 14 residues. CDR3 DNA: TGCGCCAGCAGCTTGGCAGGGACCAACACTGAAGCTTTCTTT. It yields the protein CASSLAGTNTEAFF.

This clonotype was picked up many times. The chain recombines TRBV10-3 with TRBJ2-3; TRBD2 agrees at 7 bases. Germline V gene lookup returns CDR1 ENHRY and CDR2 SYGVKD. V trimming: 0 bases; J trimming: 2 bases; junction bases outside the gene matches: 5. CDR3 length: 16 amino acids. In nucleotides, the CDR3 is TGTGCCATCAGTGAGTCGCTAGCGGTACTCACAGATACGCAGTATTTT. Encoded protein: CAISESLAVLTDTQYF.

This clonotype was seen at least ten times. The genes are TRBV4-2 and TRBJ2-2, with D possibly TRBD1 on 6 matching bases. V was clipped by 0 bases and J by 1 base, with 6 bases between them. CDR3 length equals 15 residues. Germline loops: CDR1 LGHNA, CDR2 YNFKEQ. The CDR3 nucleotides are TGTGCCAGCAGCCAAGAGGACAGGAACACCGGGGAGCTGTTTTTT. Residues: CASSQEDRNTGELFF.

This clonotype was found many times. This rearrangement joins TRBV12-3 or TRBV12-4 to TRBJ1-2; 9 nucleotides match TRBD1. V trimming: 5 bases; J trimming: 3 bases; junction bases outside the gene matches: 10. This CDR3 contains 16 residues. The CDR3 coding sequence is TGTGCCAGCAGTCAGGGACAGGGCGACTTACACTATGGCTACACCTTC. This gives the protein CASSQGQGDLHYGYTF.

This clonotype showed up many times. J is TRBJ2-7 and V is TRBV6-5; D could derive from TRBD1 or TRBD2 (6 bases each). The CDR3 totals 15 residues. Germline V gives CDR1 MNHEY, CDR2 SVGAGI. Between the trimmed V and J ends, which lost 3 bases and 2 bases, there was a span of 14 bases. CDR3 DNA sequence: TGTGCCAGCAGTTATACGGGGGCCGGTCCCTACGAGCAGTACTTC. Residues: CASSYTGAGPYEQYF.

The CDR3 here is CASSSFEGRNTEAFF. The CDR3 region has the DNA TGTGCCAGCAGTTCCTTCGAAGGGCGGAACACTGAAGCTTTCTTT. The chain links TRBV12-3 or TRBV12-4 to TRBJ1-1; D is ambiguous. The CDR3 sequence is 15 residues long. V was clipped by 4 bases and J by 1 base, with 13 bases between them.

The table lists this clonotype with many counts. The rearrangement joins TRBV5-1 to TRBJ2-7; 12 bases are a match to TRBD2. V was pared by 3 bases and J by 7 bases, with 5 bases of the junction left unmatched. CDR3 length: 14 amino acids. Per germline, CDR1 SGHRS and CDR2 YFSETQ. CDR3 DNA sequence: TGCGCCAGCAGCTGGACTAGCGGGGAAGGGGAGCAGTACTTC. Its translation: CASSWTSGEGEQYF.

This clonotype appeared many times. The rearrangement uses TRBV5-1 and TRBJ2-3; TRBD2 matches 7 bases. The CDR3 spans 14 residues. Germline-derived CDR1 and CDR2 are SGHRS and YFSETQ. J was trimmed by 1 base and V by 3 bases; bases with no gene match: 2. The CDR3 reads CASSSTSGTDTQYF. In DNA, the CDR3 is TGCGCCAGCAGCTCCACTAGCGGCACAGATACGCAGTATTTT.

This clonotype has ten or more counts. This chain uses TRBV18 with TRBJ2-3; a weak D match, TRBD2 (7 bases). Deletions cut 3 bases from V and 4 bases from J, with 20 bases between. The germline gives CDR1 KGHSH, CDR2 LQKENI. The CDR3 spans 17 residues. CDR3 region: CASSPRRGRELADTQYF. DNA for the CDR3: TGTGCCAGCTCACCCCGTCGGGGGCGGGAGTTGGCAGATACGCAGTATTTT.

This clonotype occurred many times. DNA for the CDR3: TGCGCCAGCAGCTTGGCCCTGGCAGCCTACGAGCAGTACTTC. Its protein product is CASSLALAAYEQYF. The J gene is TRBJ2-7, the V gene TRBV5-1, with no clear D. This CDR3 contains 14 residues. The germline V gene encodes CDR1 SGHRS and CDR2 YFSETQ. Trimming left V 0 bases short and J 2 bases short, with 9 bases between. Complete variable domain (other parts from reference TRBV5-1 and TRBJ2-7): KAGVTQTPRYLIKTRGQQVTLSCSPISGHRSVSWYQQTPGQGLQFLFEYFSETQRNKGNFPGRFSGRQFSNSRSEMNVSTLELGDSALYLCASSLALAAYEQYFGPGTRLTVT.

This clonotype showed up many times. The chain joins TRBV20-1 to TRBJ2-5; D unresolved. Germline V lookup: CDR1 DFQATT, CDR2 SNEGSKA (reference sequence). There are 13 residues in the CDR3. V lost 8 bases and J 2 bases, leaving 15 bases between the germline ends. CDR3 loop: CSLRPIQQETQYF. The CDR3 DNA sequence: TGCAGTTTACGACCCATACAACAAGAGACCCAGTACTTC.

The table lists this clonotype with many counts. This sequence joins TRBV7-9 and TRBJ2-1, with a tentative D call TRBD1 (5 bases). The CDR3 length is 16 residues. Germline loops: CDR1 SEHNR, CDR2 FQNEAQ (reference sequence). Between the trimmed V and J ends, which lost 5 bases and 5 bases, there was a span of 19 bases. The CDR3 DNA follows: TGTGCCAGCAGCCCGAACCCGCAGGGTTGGCACAATGAGCAGTTCTTC. Protein: CASSPNPQGWHNEQFF.

The table lists this clonotype with a few counts. The rearrangement joins TRBV2 to TRBJ1-3; TRBD1 is a possible D gene (5 bases). Trimming stripped 5 bases from V and 0 bases from J, with 8 bases between. In germline, CDR1 is SNHLY, CDR2 FYNNEI. The CDR3 spans 14 residues. The CDR3 DNA reads as TGTGCCAGCAGTCGACAGAGCTCTGGAAACACCATATATTTT. Translated, it gives CASSRQSSGNTIYF.

The sample holds many counts of this clonotype. This chain connects TRBV7-9 to TRBJ2-7, with a tentative D call TRBD1 (6 bases). Germline V CDR1 and CDR2: SEHNR, FQNEAQ (reference sequence). Trimming removed 1 base from V and 2 bases from J, with 12 bases in between. CDR3 length: 15 residues. The CDR3 loop reads CASSLGVGTPYEQYF. The CDR3 nucleotides are TGTGCCAGCAGCTTAGGCGTAGGGACACCCTACGAGCAGTACTTC.

This clonotype was seen ten or more times. V is TRBV12-3 or TRBV12-4 and J is TRBJ2-6; D is tentatively TRBD1 or TRBD2 (5 bases each). Between the trimmed V and J ends, which lost 9 bases and 0 bases, there was a span of 15 bases. The CDR3 is 16 residues long. CDR3 protein: CASKPGPTSGANVLTF. CDR3 bases: TGTGCCAGTAAACCGGGACCGACCTCTGGGGCCAACGTCCTGACTTTC.

Many counts were recorded for this clonotype. The chain carries TRBV19 and TRBJ2-7, with TRBD2 as a possible D gene (6 bases). The CDR3 sequence is 16 residues long. Trimming left V 8 bases short and J 2 bases short, with 22 bases between. Germline loops: CDR1 LNHDA, CDR2 SQIVND (reference sequence). CDR3 sequence: CASSGTTTGDPYEQYF. CDR3 DNA sequence: TGTGCCAGTTCCGGGACCACAACGGGGGATCCCTACGAGCAGTACTTC.

This clonotype was detected ten times or more. The V and J genes are TRBV20-1 and TRBJ2-6, with 9 bases lining up with TRBD2. The CDR3 has 20 residues. J gave up 0 bases and V 3 bases, and 15 bases lay outside the gene matches. Germline-derived CDR1 and CDR2 are DFQATT and SNEGSKA (reference sequence). CDR3 sequence (DNA): TGCAGTGCTAGCCTGCCGCCCGGGACTAGCACTTTCTCTGGGGCCAACGTCCTGACTTTC. Translation: CSASLPPGTSTFSGANVLTF.

This clonotype was counted ten times or more. The chain joins TRBV11-1 to TRBJ2-4; TRBD1 might be the D (6 bases). The germline CDR1 and CDR2 sequences are SGHAT and FQDESV (reference sequence). With 3 bases removed from V and 0 bases from J, the gap between germline ends came to 18 bases. The CDR3 contains 18 residues. CDR3 loop: CASSLVLQGVQAKNIQYF. In DNA form, the CDR3 reads TGTGCCAGCAGCTTGGTATTACAGGGAGTTCAAGCCAAAAACATTCAGTACTTC. Full variable domain (missing parts from reference TRBV11-1 and TRBJ2-4): EAEVAQSPRYKITEKSQAVAFWCDPISGHATLYWYRQILGQGPELLVQFQDESVVDDSQLPKDRFSAERLKGVDSTLKIQPAELGDSAMYLCASSLVLQGVQAKNIQYFGAGTRLSVL.

A few counts support this clonotype. The gene calls are TRBV30 and TRBJ2-1; D might be TRBD1 (6 bases). The CDR3 is made up of 11 amino acids. Trimming removed 1 base at V and 9 bases at J, with 7 bases between. CDR1 is GTSNPN and CDR2 is SVGIG in the germline V gene (reference sequence). CDR3 in DNA: TGTGCCTGGAGTGGGGGGCTTGAGCAGTTCTTC. Translated: CAWSGGLEQFF.

This clonotype was observed at least ten times. The chain joins TRBV4-2 to TRBJ2-3, with 8 nucleotides matching TRBD2. The CDR3 runs 17 residues. J lost 1 base, V lost 1 base, and 7 bases had no gene match. The germline V gene has CDR1 LGHNA and CDR2 YNFKEQ. The CDR3 sequence is CASSQGAGTRGTDTQYF. The CDR3, as DNA: TGTGCCAGCAGCCAAGGTGCTGGGACTAGAGGCACAGATACGCAGTATTTT.

This clonotype has ten or more counts. The chain has TRBV5-1 and TRBJ1-4; D ambiguous. Germline lookup yields CDR1 SGHRS and CDR2 YFSETQ. CDR3 length equals 17 residues. V was clipped by 4 bases and J by 4 bases, with 20 bases between them. The CDR3 sequence is CASSPGRVTGGNEKLFF. The CDR3 DNA reads TGCGCCAGCAGCCCGGGGAGAGTGACCGGCGGTAATGAAAAACTGTTTTTT. Combining the CDR3 with reference TRBV5-1 and TRBJ1-4 gives the whole variable domain KAGVTQTPRYLIKTRGQQVTLSCSPISGHRSVSWYQQTPGQGLQFLFEYFSETQRNKGNFPGRFSGRQFSNSRSEMNVSTLELGDSALYLCASSPGRVTGGNEKLFFGSGTQLSVL.

This chain links TRBV15 with TRBJ2-3; 8 bases align to TRBD1. The CDR3 is made up of 14 amino acids. Germline V CDR1 and CDR2: LNHNV, YYDKDF (reference sequence). Unmatched junction bases numbered 7, after V lost 5 bases and J lost 6 bases. CDR3 sequence: CATSLWTGRDTQYF. CDR3 DNA sequence: TGTGCCACCAGCCTTTGGACAGGGAGGGATACGCAGTATTTT.

This clonotype was detected many times. The chain combines TRBV20-1 with TRBJ2-1; TRBD1 matches at 8 bases. The V and J ends lost 8 bases and 8 bases, in that order; junction bases with no gene match: 14. The CDR3 contains 14 residues. Per the germline V gene, CDR1 is DFQATT and CDR2 is SNEGSKA (reference sequence). Here the CDR3 reads CSLPGTGTFYEQFF. The CDR3 nucleotides read TGCAGTTTACCCGGGACAGGTACATTTTATGAGCAGTTCTTC.

Ten or more counts support this clonotype. The chain is built from TRBV14 and TRBJ2-1, with D unresolved. V was pared by 4 bases and J by 5 bases, with 12 bases between. The germline CDR1 and CDR2 sequences are SGHDN and FVKESK. This CDR3 is 14 amino acids long. The CDR3 here is CASSLSDWHNEQFF. CDR3 nucleotide sequence: TGTGCCAGCAGCCTCAGTGACTGGCACAATGAGCAGTTCTTC.

The chain is built from TRBV29-1 and TRBJ1-1; tentative D call: TRBD1 (5 bases). CDR1 is SQVTM and CDR2 is ANQGSEA in the germline V gene. This CDR3 is 11 amino acids long. V was trimmed by 7 bases and J by 13 bases, leaving 19 bases between them. The CDR3 DNA sequence: TGCAGCGCCTCGGTCGGGCAGGGCGGTTTCTTT. This gives the protein CSASVGQGGFF.

This rearrangement joins TRBV30 to TRBJ2-7; TRBD1 is a possible D gene (6 bases). Germline CDR1 is GTSNPN and CDR2 is SVGIG (reference sequence). V was cut by 0 bases and J by 1 base, with 13 bases left in between. This CDR3 is built from 15 residues. CDR3 protein: CAWSVPGQHSYEQYF. Written as DNA, the CDR3 is TGTGCCTGGAGTGTTCCAGGACAGCATTCCTACGAGCAGTACTTC. Drawing the rest from reference TRBV30 and TRBJ2-7, the complete variable domain is SQTIHQWPATLVQPVGSPLSLECTVEGTSNPNLYWYRQAAGRGLQLLFYSVGIGQISSEVPQNLSASRPQDRQFILSSKKLLLSDSGFYLCAWSVPGQHSYEQYFGPGTRLTVT.

This clonotype was counted many times. This chain connects TRBV20-1 to TRBJ1-2; TRBD1 aligns across 7 bases. This CDR3 comprises 12 residues. Germline V gene sequence: CDR1 DFQATT, CDR2 SNEGSKA (reference sequence). V shed 4 bases and J 8 bases; nucleotides not matched to a gene: 7. CDR3 loop: CSAKPGQAGYTF. Here the CDR3 DNA reads TGCAGTGCTAAACCTGGACAGGCCGGCTACACCTTC.

This clonotype was detected ten times or more. The genes are TRBV5-1 and TRBJ1-1; the D is unclear. CDR1 SGHRS and CDR2 YFSETQ come from the germline V gene. This CDR3 is 12 amino acids long. The V gene lost 2 bases and the J gene lost 6 bases, with 8 bases spanning the gap. The CDR3 sequence is CASSLSGAEAFF. CDR3 bases: TGCGCCAGCAGCTTATCCGGGGCTGAAGCTTTCTTT.